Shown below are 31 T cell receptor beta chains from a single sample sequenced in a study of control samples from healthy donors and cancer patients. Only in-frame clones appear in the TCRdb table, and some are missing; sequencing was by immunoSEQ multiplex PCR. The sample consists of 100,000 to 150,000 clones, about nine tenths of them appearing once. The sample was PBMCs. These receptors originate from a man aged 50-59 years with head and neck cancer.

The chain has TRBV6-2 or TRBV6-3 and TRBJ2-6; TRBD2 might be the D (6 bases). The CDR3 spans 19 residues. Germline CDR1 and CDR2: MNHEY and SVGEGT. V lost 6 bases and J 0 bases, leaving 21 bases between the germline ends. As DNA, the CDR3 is TGTGCCAGCAGGCCTATCTTACTAGCCGCATCCTCTGGGGCCAACGTCCTGACTTTC. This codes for CASRPILLAASSGANVLTF.

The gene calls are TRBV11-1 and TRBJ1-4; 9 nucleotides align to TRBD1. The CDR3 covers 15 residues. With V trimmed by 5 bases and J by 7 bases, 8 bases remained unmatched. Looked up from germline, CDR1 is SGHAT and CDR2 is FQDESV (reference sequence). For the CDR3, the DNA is TGTGCCAGCAGCGCCGGGACAGGGATGGGTGAAAAACTGTTTTTT. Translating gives CASSAGTGMGEKLFF.

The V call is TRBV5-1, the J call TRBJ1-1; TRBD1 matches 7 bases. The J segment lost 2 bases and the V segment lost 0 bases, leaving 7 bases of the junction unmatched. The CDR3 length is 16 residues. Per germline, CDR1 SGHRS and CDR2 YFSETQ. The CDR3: CASSLVVGTANTEAFF. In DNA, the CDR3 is TGCGCCAGCAGCTTGGTGGTCGGGACAGCCAACACTGAAGCTTTCTTT. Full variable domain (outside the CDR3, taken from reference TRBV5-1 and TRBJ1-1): KAGVTQTPRYLIKTRGQQVTLSCSPISGHRSVSWYQQTPGQGLQFLFEYFSETQRNKGNFPGRFSGRQFSNSRSEMNVSTLELGDSALYLCASSLVVGTANTEAFFGQGTRLTVV.

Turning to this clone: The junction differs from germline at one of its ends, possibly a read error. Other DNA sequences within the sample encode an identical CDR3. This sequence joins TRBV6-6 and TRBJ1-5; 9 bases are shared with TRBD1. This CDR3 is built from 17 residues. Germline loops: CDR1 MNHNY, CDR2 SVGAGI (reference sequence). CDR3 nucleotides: TGCGCCAGCAGTCCGGGACAGGGATTCGATAGCAATCAGCCCCAGCATTTT. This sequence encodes CASSPGQGFDSNQPQHF.

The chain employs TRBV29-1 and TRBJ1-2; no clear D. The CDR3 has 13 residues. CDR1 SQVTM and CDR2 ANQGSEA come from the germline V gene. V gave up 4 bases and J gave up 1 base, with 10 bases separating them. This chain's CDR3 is CSVVSQYNYGYTF. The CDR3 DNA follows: TGCAGCGTTGTATCACAGTATAACTATGGCTACACCTTC.

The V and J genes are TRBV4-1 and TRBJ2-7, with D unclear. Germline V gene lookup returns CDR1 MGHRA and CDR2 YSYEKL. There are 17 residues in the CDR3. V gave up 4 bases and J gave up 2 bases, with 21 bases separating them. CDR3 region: CASSLTTLDAAAYEQYF. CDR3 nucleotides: TGCGCCAGCAGCCTCACAACGCTCGACGCCGCGGCCTACGAGCAGTACTTC.

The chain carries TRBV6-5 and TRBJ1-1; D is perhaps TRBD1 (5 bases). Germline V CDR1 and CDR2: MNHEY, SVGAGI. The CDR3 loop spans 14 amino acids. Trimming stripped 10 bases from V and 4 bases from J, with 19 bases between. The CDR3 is CATNSGPRGTEAFF. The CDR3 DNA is TGTGCCACGAACAGCGGGCCGAGGGGCACTGAAGCTTTCTTT.

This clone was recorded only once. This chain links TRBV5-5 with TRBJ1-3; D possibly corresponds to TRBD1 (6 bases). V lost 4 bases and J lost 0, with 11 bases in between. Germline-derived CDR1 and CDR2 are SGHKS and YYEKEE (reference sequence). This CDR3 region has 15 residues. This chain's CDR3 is CASSMTGISGNTIYF. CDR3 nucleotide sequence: TGTGCCAGCAGCATGACAGGCATCTCTGGAAACACCATATATTTT.

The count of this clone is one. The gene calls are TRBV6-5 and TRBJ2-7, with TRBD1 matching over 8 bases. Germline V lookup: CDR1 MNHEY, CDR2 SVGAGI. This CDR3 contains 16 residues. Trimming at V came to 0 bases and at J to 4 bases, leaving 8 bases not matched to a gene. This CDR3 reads CASSYSRPGQAYEQYF. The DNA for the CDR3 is TGTGCCAGCAGTTACTCCCGTCCGGGACAGGCGTACGAGCAGTACTTC.

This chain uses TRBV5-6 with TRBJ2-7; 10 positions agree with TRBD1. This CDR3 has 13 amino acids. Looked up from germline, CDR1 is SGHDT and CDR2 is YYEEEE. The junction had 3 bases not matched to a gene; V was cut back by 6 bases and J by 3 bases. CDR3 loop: CASNGQGVYEQYF. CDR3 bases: TGTGCCAGCAACGGACAGGGGGTCTACGAGCAGTACTTC. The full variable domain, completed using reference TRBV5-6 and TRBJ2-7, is DAGVTQSPTHLIKTRGQQVTLRCSPKSGHDTVSWYQQALGQGPQFIFQYYEEEERQRGNFPDRFSGHQFPNYSSELNVNALLLGDSALYLCASNGQGVYEQYFGPGTRLTVT.

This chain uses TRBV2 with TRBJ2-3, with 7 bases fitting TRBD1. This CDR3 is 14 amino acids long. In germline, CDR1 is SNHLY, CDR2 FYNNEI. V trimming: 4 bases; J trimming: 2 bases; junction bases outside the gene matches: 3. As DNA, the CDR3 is TGTGCCAGCAGTGTAGACAGGGACACAGATACGCAGTATTTT. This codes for CASSVDRDTDTQYF.

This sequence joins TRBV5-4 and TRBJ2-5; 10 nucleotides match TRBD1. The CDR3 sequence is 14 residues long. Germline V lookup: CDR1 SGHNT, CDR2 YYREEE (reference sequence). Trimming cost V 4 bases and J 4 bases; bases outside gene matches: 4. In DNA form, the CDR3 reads TGTGCCAGCAGCCGACAGGGGGCGGGAGAGACCCAGTACTTC. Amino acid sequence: CASSRQGAGETQYF.

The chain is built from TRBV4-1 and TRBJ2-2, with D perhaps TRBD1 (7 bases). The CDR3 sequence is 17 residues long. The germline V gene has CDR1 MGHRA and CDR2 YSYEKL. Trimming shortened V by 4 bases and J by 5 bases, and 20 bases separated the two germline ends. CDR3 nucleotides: TGCGCCAGCAGCCCAGGACAGGCTGGCGGGGATACCGGGGAGCTGTTTTTT. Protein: CASSPGQAGGDTGELFF.

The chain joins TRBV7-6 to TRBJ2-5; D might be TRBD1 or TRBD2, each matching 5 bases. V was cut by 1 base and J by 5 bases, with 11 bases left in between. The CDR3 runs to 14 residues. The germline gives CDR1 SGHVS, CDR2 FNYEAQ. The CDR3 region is CASSLGGAGETQYF. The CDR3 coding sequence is TGTGCCAGCAGCTTAGGAGGGGCCGGGGAGACCCAGTACTTC.

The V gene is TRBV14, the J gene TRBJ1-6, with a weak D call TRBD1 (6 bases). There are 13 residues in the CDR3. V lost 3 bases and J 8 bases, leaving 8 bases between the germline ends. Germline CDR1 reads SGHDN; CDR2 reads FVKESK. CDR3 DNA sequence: TGTGCCAGCAGCCAGGGGGCCCATTCACCCCTCCACTTT. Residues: CASSQGAHSPLHF.

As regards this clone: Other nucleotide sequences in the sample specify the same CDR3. CDR3 DNA: TGTGCCAGCAGCCCCCCAGTTGAAAAACTGTTTTTT. This translates into CASSPPVEKLFF. The chain uses TRBV28 and TRBJ1-4; D is ambiguous. Deletions cut 6 bases from V and 7 bases from J, with 9 bases between. CDR1 and CDR2 from the germline V gene are MDHEN and SYDVKM. There are 12 residues in the CDR3.

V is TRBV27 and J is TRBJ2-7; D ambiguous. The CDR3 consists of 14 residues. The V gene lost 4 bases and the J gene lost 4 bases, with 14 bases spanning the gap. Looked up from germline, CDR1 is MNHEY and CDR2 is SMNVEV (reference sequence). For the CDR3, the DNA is TGTGCCAGCAGTTCCGGAATGCAGTCGTACGAGCAGTACTTC. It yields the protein CASSSGMQSYEQYF.

The CDR3 reads CASSPGRELNEQFF. DNA for the CDR3: TGTGCCAGCTCACCGGGGCGGGAGTTAAATGAGCAGTTCTTC. This sequence joins TRBV18 and TRBJ2-1, with 7 bases fitting TRBD2. The CDR3 is 14 residues long. In germline, CDR1 is KGHSH, CDR2 LQKENI. V dropped 3 bases and J dropped 7; count of bases not matched to a gene: 6.

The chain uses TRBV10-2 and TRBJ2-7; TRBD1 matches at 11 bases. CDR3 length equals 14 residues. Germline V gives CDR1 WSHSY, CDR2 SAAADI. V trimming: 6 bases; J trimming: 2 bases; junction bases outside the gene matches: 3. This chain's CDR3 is CASRAGQGAYEQYF. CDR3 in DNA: TGCGCCAGCAGAGCGGGACAGGGGGCCTACGAGCAGTACTTC.

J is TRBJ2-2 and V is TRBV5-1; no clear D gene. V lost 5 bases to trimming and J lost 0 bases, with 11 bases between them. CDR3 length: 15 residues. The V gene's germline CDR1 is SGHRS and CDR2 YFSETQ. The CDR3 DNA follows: TGCGCCAGCAGAGAAGGCCTGACGAACACCGGGGAGCTGTTTTTT. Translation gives CASREGLTNTGELFF. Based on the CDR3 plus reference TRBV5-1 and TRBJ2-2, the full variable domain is KAGVTQTPRYLIKTRGQQVTLSCSPISGHRSVSWYQQTPGQGLQFLFEYFSETQRNKGNFPGRFSGRQFSNSRSEMNVSTLELGDSALYLCASREGLTNTGELFFGEGSRLTVL.

The CDR3 DNA is TGTGCCAGCAGCCCCCGACCGTTTTCCACAGATACGCAGTATTTT. Translated, it gives CASSPRPFSTDTQYF. V is TRBV5-4 and J is TRBJ2-3; D call uncertain. CDR3 length: 15 amino acids. V was shortened by 4 bases and J by 2 bases, with 14 bases between the two germline ends. Germline loops: CDR1 SGHNT, CDR2 YYREEE (reference sequence).

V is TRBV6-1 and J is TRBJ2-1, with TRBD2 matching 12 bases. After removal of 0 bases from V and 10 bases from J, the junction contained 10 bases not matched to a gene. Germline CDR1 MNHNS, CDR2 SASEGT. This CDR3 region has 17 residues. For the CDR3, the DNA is TGTGCCAGCAGTGAAGCCTTTTGGACTAGCGGGGCTGGAGAGCAGTTCTTC. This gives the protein CASSEAFWTSGAGEQFF.

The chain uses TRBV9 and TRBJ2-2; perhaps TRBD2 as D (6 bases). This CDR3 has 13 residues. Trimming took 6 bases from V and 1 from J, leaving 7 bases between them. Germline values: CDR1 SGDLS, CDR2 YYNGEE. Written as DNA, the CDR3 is TGTGCCAGCATGGGGGGGAACACCGGGGAGCTGTTTTTT. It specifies CASMGGNTGELFF.

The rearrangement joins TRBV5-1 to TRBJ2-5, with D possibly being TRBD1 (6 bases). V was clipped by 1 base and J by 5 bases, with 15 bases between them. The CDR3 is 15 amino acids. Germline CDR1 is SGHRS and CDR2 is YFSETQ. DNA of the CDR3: TGCGCCAGCAGCTTGACGACAGGACCTCAGGAGACCCAGTACTTC. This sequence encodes CASSLTTGPQETQYF.

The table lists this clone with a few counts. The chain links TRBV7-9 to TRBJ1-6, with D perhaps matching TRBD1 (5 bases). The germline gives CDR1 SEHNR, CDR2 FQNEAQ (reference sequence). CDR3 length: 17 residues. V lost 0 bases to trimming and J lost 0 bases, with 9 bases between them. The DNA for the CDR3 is TGTGCCAGCAGCTTAGCTTGGGACTCCTCCTATAATTCACCCCTCCACTTT. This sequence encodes CASSLAWDSSYNSPLHF.

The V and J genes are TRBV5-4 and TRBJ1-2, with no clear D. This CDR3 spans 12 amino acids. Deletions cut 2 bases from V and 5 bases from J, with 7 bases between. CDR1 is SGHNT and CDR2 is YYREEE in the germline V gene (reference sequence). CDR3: CASSFGLYGYTF. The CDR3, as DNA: TGTGCCAGCAGCTTCGGCCTGTATGGCTACACCTTC.

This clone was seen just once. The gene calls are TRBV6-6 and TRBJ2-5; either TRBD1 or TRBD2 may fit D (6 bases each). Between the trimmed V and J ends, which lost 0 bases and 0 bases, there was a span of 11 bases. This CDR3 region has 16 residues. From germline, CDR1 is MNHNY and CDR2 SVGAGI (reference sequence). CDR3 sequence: CASSYSRGQYQETQYF. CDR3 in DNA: TGTGCCAGCAGTTACTCCCGGGGGCAGTACCAAGAGACCCAGTACTTC.

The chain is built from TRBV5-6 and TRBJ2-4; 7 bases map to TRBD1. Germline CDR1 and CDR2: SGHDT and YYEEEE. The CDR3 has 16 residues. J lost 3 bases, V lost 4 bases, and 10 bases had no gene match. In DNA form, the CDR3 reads TGTGCCAGCAGCCCAGCCGACAGGGTGGACAAAAACATTCAGTACTTC. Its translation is CASSPADRVDKNIQYF. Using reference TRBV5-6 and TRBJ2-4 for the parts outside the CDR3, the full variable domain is DAGVTQSPTHLIKTRGQQVTLRCSPKSGHDTVSWYQQALGQGPQFIFQYYEEEERQRGNFPDRFSGHQFPNYSSELNVNALLLGDSALYLCASSPADRVDKNIQYFGAGTRLSVL.

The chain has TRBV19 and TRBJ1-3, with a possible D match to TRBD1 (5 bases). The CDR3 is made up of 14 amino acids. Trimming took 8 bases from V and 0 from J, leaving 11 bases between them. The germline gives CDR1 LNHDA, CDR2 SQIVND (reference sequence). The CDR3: CASLGTHSGNTIYF. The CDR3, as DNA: TGTGCCAGTCTCGGGACCCACTCTGGAAACACCATATATTTT.

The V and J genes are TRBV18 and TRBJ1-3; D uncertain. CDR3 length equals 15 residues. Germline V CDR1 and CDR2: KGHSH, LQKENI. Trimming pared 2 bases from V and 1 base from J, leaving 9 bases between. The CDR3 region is CASSPGVRSGNTIYF. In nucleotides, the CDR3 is TGTGCCAGCTCACCAGGGGTACGGTCTGGAAACACCATATATTTT.

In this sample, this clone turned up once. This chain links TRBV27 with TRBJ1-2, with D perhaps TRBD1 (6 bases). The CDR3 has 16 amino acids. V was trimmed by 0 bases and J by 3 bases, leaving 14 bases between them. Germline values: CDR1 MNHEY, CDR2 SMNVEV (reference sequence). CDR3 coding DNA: TGTGCCAGCAGTTTATCGTGGAGGGGGGTGGACTATGGCTACACCTTC. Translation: CASSLSWRGVDYGYTF.